These 9 T cell receptor beta chains originate from one sample sequenced in a study of blood T cell repertoires in COVID-19. Measured with immunoSEQ multiplex PCR; TCRdb has only the in-frame clones, and not every one. Found here are tens of thousands of clones, roughly 86% of them singletons; the top ten hold about a third. Sequencing input: peripheral blood. The receptor set was obtained from a man between 65 and 85 years old with acute or convalescent COVID-19.

This chain uses TRBV24-1 with TRBJ2-3, with 9 positions matching TRBD1. Looked up from germline, CDR1 is KGHDR and CDR2 is SFDVKD. Trimming took 3 bases from V and 2 from J; bases not matched to a gene: 5. This CDR3 is 16 amino acids long. The CDR3 region has the DNA TGTGCCACCAGTGATAAAACAGGGGGCAACACAGATACGCAGTATTTT. Its translation: CATSDKTGGNTDTQYF.

In its sample, this clone was seen a few times. The chain recombines TRBV16 with TRBJ2-7, with TRBD1 matching 7 bases. Looked up from germline, CDR1 is KGHSY and CDR2 is FQNENV. CDR3 length equals 15 residues. With V trimmed by 2 bases and J by 4 bases, 8 bases remained unmatched. DNA for the CDR3: TGTGCCAGCAGCCAACCCGACAGGGTACGGTACGAGCAGTACTTC. Protein: CASSQPDRVRYEQYF.

This clone was seen a handful of times. The CDR3 loop reads CAIRWASDQPQHF. The CDR3 DNA follows: TGTGCCATCAGATGGGCCTCAGATCAGCCCCAGCATTTT. V usage is TRBV10-3 and J usage is TRBJ1-5; D unclear. This CDR3 contains 13 residues. Trimming took 6 bases from V and 5 from J, leaving 11 bases between them. Germline V gene sequence: CDR1 ENHRY, CDR2 SYGVKD.

This chain links TRBV6-1 with TRBJ1-2; TRBD1 matches at 8 bases. Germline CDR1 is MNHNS and CDR2 is SASEGT. Trimming at V came to 2 bases and at J to 2 bases, leaving 7 bases not matched to a gene. This CDR3 region has 16 residues. The CDR3 DNA sequence: TGTGCCAGCAGTGAAAGTAGGCGACAGGGGAACTATGGCTACACCTTC. It yields the protein CASSESRRQGNYGYTF.

This sequence joins TRBV28 and TRBJ2-7; 7 bases fit TRBD2. V dropped 1 base and J dropped 2; count of bases not matched to a gene: 5. This CDR3 contains 15 residues. The germline V gene has CDR1 MDHEN and CDR2 SYDVKM. CDR3 DNA: TGTGCCAGCAGTTTATTGAGCGGGAATCCCTACGAGCAGTACTTC. Amino acid sequence: CASSLLSGNPYEQYF.

A single count supports this clone. This chain joins TRBV19 and TRBJ1-2; possible D gene TRBD1, 6 bases. This CDR3 comprises 16 residues. V dropped 3 bases and J dropped 4 bases, with 18 bases sitting between them. Germline V gene lookup returns CDR1 LNHDA and CDR2 SQIVND (reference sequence). CDR3 sequence (DNA): TGTGCCAGTAGTATTTACCGGGGGGGGCCAAGCTATGGCTACACCTTC. This gives the protein CASSIYRGGPSYGYTF. Supplemented by reference TRBV19 and TRBJ1-2, the full variable domain reads DGGITQSPKYLFRKEGQNVTLSCEQNLNHDAMYWYRQDPGQGLRLIYYSQIVNDFQKGDIAEGYSVSREKKESFPLTVTSAQKNPTAFYLCASSIYRGGPSYGYTFGSGTRLTVV.

This sequence joins TRBV28 and TRBJ1-1, with 7 bases that match TRBD1. The CDR3 is made up of 16 amino acids. V shed 6 bases and J 3 bases; nucleotides not matched to a gene: 13. Germline lookup yields CDR1 MDHEN and CDR2 SYDVKM. The CDR3 DNA reads as TGTGCCAGCAGCCTAACTAGAGACAGGGTCCACACTGAAGCTTTCTTT. Protein product: CASSLTRDRVHTEAFF.

The CDR3 nucleotides read TGTGCCAGCAGTTACGCCCGGGAGGGGACTGAAGCTTTCTTT. It specifies CASSYAREGTEAFF. V and J are TRBV6-5 and TRBJ1-1; maybe TRBD1 (5 bases). Trimming took 2 bases from V and 5 from J, leaving 12 bases between them. Germline V gene sequence: CDR1 MNHEY, CDR2 SVGAGI. The CDR3 has 14 residues.

The chain links TRBV25-1 to TRBJ1-4; 10 bases fit TRBD1. Per germline, CDR1 MGHDK and CDR2 SYGVNS. The junction had 9 bases not matched to a gene; V was cut back by 3 bases and J by 8 bases. There are 16 residues in the CDR3. The CDR3 nucleotides read TGTGCCAGCAGTGATTTTTCGACAGGGGGCTCAGAAAAACTGTTTTTT. It specifies CASSDFSTGGSEKLFF.